This T cell receptor beta chain comes out of a study of control samples from healthy donors and cancer patients. The CDR3 runs 15 residues. After removal of 4 bases from V and 9 bases from J, the junction contained 13 bases not matched to a gene. CDR1 SGDLS and CDR2 YYNGEE come from the germline V gene. Assay: immunoSEQ multiplex PCR; the TCRdb copy retains only in-frame clones and omits some. The table shows 95,000 to 130,000 clones, with 80% to 90% occurring only once. J is TRBJ2-1 and V is TRBV9; 7 bases fit TRBD2. Sequenced material: PBMCs. The TCR comes from a woman aged 50 to 65 with colorectal cancer. CDR3 coding DNA: TGTGCCAGCAGCCAACAAGCGGGGATCAACAGTGAGCAGTTCTTC. Its translation: CASSQQAGINSEQFF.